This T cell receptor (beta chain) was recovered during a study of identical twins. The study, taken as a whole, reports: Zero-insertion findings could be partly confounded by invariant cells (MAIT and iNKT cells).

TCRdb re-derived calls from the 5' RACE reads in MiXCR, one entry per CDR3 protein. This sample yields roughly 200,000 distinct CDR3 sequences, of which more than 6.5% are seen a single time; more than 1.5% belongs to the top ten. This CDR3 has 12 amino acids. Germline CDR1 SQVTM, CDR2 ANQGSEA. The V gene lost 3 bases and the J gene lost 2 bases, with 7 bases spanning the gap. This clonotype showed up just a few times. No antigen is known for it. These data were likewise used in another study, on yellow fever vaccine responses in identical twins. That work states: Twins reportedly appeared to share part of their vaccine T cell response while keeping part individual.

The sequenced sample consisted of memory (CD45RO+) T cells sorted from blood. V is TRBV29-1 and J is TRBJ1-2; D perhaps matches TRBD1 (6 bases). This sequence originates from a woman aged 18-29 years in good health. The CDR3 spells CSVDTGNYGYTF. The CDR3 DNA reads as TGCAGCGTTGATACAGGGAACTATGGCTACACCTTC.